These T cell receptor beta chains were read from a single sample in a study of PD-L1 blockade in urothelial cancer. Profiling relied on immunoSEQ multiplex PCR, and the TCRdb table lists in-frame clones only, not all of them. The table has tens of thousands of clones, roughly 90% seen once. The sample in question was PBMCs, obtained around atezolizumab (anti-PD-L1) treatment. The receptors shown here come from a man aged 60-69 years with urothelial cancer. Each CDR3 is given with its conserved first and last residue. A D gene is named only where the DNA matches it firmly. A row's size may be missing; if present it is once, few, many or a size class.

clone_size,v_call,j_call,d_call,cdr3_nt,cdr3_aa
few,TRBV7-2,TRBJ1-2,TRBD1,TGTGCCAGCAGCTCCGACAGGGCGCACACCTTC,CASSSDRAHTF
.,TRBV7-3,TRBJ2-4,TRBD2,TGTGCCAGCAGTCTCGGGGGGGGAAGGGGAATAAACATTCAGTACTTC,CASSLGGGRGINIQYF
.,TRBV7-9,TRBJ2-1,TRBD2,TGTGCCAGCAGCTTGCCTAGCGGGGGGGGGTTAGCCTACAATGAGCAGTTCTTC,CASSLPSGGGLAYNEQFF
.,TRBV7-3,TRBJ2-5,TRBD2,TGTGCCAGCGGTAACGCGGGAGTCGAGACCCAGTACTTC,CASGNAGVETQYF
.,TRBV13,TRBJ2-7,.,TGTGCCAGCAGCTCTAACGTACGGGGAAGATACGAGCAGTACTTC,CASSSNVRGRYEQYF
.,TRBV6-5,TRBJ1-4,.,TGTGCCAGCAGAAGGACAGTGATTAATGAAAAACTGTTTTTT,CASRRTVINEKLFF
.,TRBV19,TRBJ1-2,.,TGTGCCAGTAGTGCTACAGGGAGCGGCTACACCTTC,CASSATGSGYTF
.,TRBV5-1,TRBJ2-2,.,TGCGCCAGCAGCTTTATTAACGGGGAGCTGTTTTTT,CASSFINGELFF
.,TRBV18,TRBJ2-7,.,TGTGCCAGCTCACCCGGGACTCAGGTGTACGAGCAGTACTTC,CASSPGTQVYEQYF
.,TRBV19,TRBJ1-1,TRBD1,TGTGCCAGTACCACGACAGGGTTGCACACTGAAGCTTTCTTT,CASTTTGLHTEAFF
.,TRBV11-2,TRBJ2-5,TRBD1,TGTGCCAGCAGCTGGGACAGACAAGAGACCCAGTACTTC,CASSWDRQETQYF
.,TRBV19,TRBJ2-7,.,TGTGCCAGTGGAATGGGCGGGCAGCACGAGCAGTACTTC,CASGMGGQHEQYF
.,TRBV30,TRBJ1-5,TRBD1,TGTGCCTGGAGTGGGGACAGCCGGGGTACCCAGCATTTT,CAWSGDSRGTQHF
.,TRBV5-1,TRBJ1-2,TRBD1,TGCGCCAGCAGCTTGGGTCAGGGGGTGGACTATGGCTACACCTTC,CASSLGQGVDYGYTF
once,TRBV9,TRBJ1-1,.,TGTGCCAGCAGCGTAGATATTAGGGGGACTGAAGCTTTCTTT,CASSVDIRGTEAFF
.,TRBV6-1,TRBJ2-1,TRBD2,TGTGCCAGCAGAAGCGGGGGGGGGTACAATGAGCAGTTCTTC,CASRSGGGYNEQFF
.,TRBV7-6,TRBJ2-1,.,TGTGCCAGCAGCTTAGGGTCCCCCAGCAATGAGCAGTTCTTC,CASSLGSPSNEQFF
.,TRBV29-1,TRBJ2-7,TRBD1,TGCAGCGGGTGGACAGGGGGCGAGCAGTACTTC,CSGWTGGEQYF
.,TRBV7-8,TRBJ2-3,.,TGTGCCAGCAGCTCACATTCGTCCCCAGATACGCAGTATTTT,CASSSHSSPDTQYF
.,TRBV6-1,TRBJ1-1,TRBD1,TGTGCCAGCAGATTGACAGGGGGCTTCGACGCTTTCTTT,CASRLTGGFDAFF
.,TRBV28,TRBJ2-5,.,TGTGCCAGCATATCCGGGAAGGAGACCCAGTACTTC,CASISGKETQYF
.,TRBV18,TRBJ2-3,TRBD2,TGTGCCAGCTCACCACCGGAACGGGGGGGTGATACGCAGTATTTT,CASSPPERGGDTQYF
.,TRBV25-1,TRBJ2-2,.,TGTGCCAGCAGTGAATCGTGGAACACCGGGGAGCTGTTTTTT,CASSESWNTGELFF
few,TRBV11-2,TRBJ2-1,TRBD2,TGTGCCAGCAGCCGGGGGCTAGCGGGAGCTGGGCAGTTCTTC,CASSRGLAGAGQFF
.,TRBV30,TRBJ1-4,.,TGTGCCTGGCGCAGGGGCGGGGAAAAACTGTTTTTT,CAWRRGGEKLFF
.,TRBV10-2,TRBJ2-1,TRBD2,TGCGCCAGCAGACCGGGACTAGCGGGGTCTGAGCAGTTCTTC,CASRPGLAGSEQFF
.,TRBV28,TRBJ1-2,.,TGTGCCAGCAGTTTATATTTGGGTTCCGGGTCCTTTAACTATGGCTACACCTTC,CASSLYLGSGSFNYGYTF
.,TRBV30,TRBJ2-2,.,TGTGCCTGGAGTGTCAAGGCGGACACCGGGGAGCTGTTTTTT,CAWSVKADTGELFF
.,TRBV11-1,TRBJ2-3,TRBD2,TGTGCCAGCAGCCCCATCGGGACTAGAGGGGGTACGCAGTATTTT,CASSPIGTRGGTQYF